This TCR beta chain appears in the sequencing data of a study of type 1 and type 2 diabetes patients. Study background: Donors were type 1 diabetes, type 2 diabetes, or nondiabetic controls. Sequencing for the whole study yielded about 18 million paired-end reads.

Germline assignment: CDR1 MGHDK and CDR2 SYGVNS. This CDR3 is built from 14 residues. V was clipped by 6 bases and J by 3 bases, with 15 bases between them. Amplification started from genomic DNA. Amplification of the beta chain CDR3 used 30 forward and 13 reverse multiplex primers. Using its own MiXCR run on the multiplex PCR reads, TCRdb lists one record per CDR3 protein. Among 270,000 or so distinct CDR3 sequences, more than 45% were seen once, and the ten largest hold approximately 15%. The V call is TRBV25-1, the J call TRBJ2-7, with D possibly TRBD1 on 6 matching bases. The source of this sequence is a man between 18 and 35 years old with type 2 diabetes. The sample consisted of peripheral blood mononuclear cells (PBMCs). CDR3 DNA: TGTGCCAGCAGCTTGGACAGACGCCACTACGAGCAGTACTTC. This sequence encodes CASSLDRRHYEQYF.